This T cell receptor beta chain stems from a study of OX40 agonist ivuxolimab in advanced cancers. Concerning this clone: Its antigen is not known.

Profiling relied on immunoSEQ multiplex PCR, and the TCRdb table lists in-frame clones only, not all of them. Among approximately 77,000 clones listed, under 95% were seen once. The V gene lost 7 bases and the J gene lost 6 bases, with 10 bases spanning the gap. The germline V gene has CDR1 MNHEY and CDR2 SVGAGI. This CDR3 has 11 residues. General study points: Among T cells, CD8+ cells averaged more expanded clones than CD4+ cells.

The rearrangement links TRBV6-5 to TRBJ2-7; D is unresolved. The origin of this receptor is an adult with an advanced solid tumor such as melanoma, head and neck, liver or kidney cancer. The sample here was CD4+ or CD8+ T cells sorted from blood, taken in a trial of the OX40 agonist ivuxolimab. In DNA, the CDR3 is TGTGCCAGCACGGAGCTCCCCGAGCAGTACTTC. Its protein is CASTELPEQYF.